This T cell receptor (beta chain) comes out of a study of OX40 agonist ivuxolimab in advanced cancers. Only a few counts were recorded for this clone. Antigen: not known. Trimming pared 4 bases from V and 1 base from J, leaving 8 bases between. Per the germline V gene, CDR1 is LNHDA and CDR2 is SQIVND (reference sequence). The CDR3 covers 14 residues. Study-wide results and limits: Clonal expansion from baseline to week 6 occurred in both CD4+ and CD8+ T cells. Patients who responded partially at 0.1-3.0 mg/kg showed clonal expansion ranking among the lowest. Averaging showed that CD8+ T cells had more expanded clones than CD4+ did. Still undetermined is the antigen specificity of the expanded peripheral T cells.

Only in-frame clones appear in the TCRdb table, and some are missing; sequencing was by immunoSEQ multiplex PCR. The table shows 58,000 or so clones, with approximately 82% occurring only once. The chain joins TRBV19 to TRBJ2-1, with D tentatively TRBD1 (6 bases). The sequence was collected from an adult with an advanced solid tumor such as melanoma, head and neck, liver or kidney cancer. This material consisted of CD4+ or CD8+ T cells sorted from blood, taken in a trial of the OX40 agonist ivuxolimab. In DNA, the CDR3 is TGTGCCAGTAGTACAGGGGAATCCTACAATGAGCAGTTCTTC. It specifies CASSTGESYNEQFF.